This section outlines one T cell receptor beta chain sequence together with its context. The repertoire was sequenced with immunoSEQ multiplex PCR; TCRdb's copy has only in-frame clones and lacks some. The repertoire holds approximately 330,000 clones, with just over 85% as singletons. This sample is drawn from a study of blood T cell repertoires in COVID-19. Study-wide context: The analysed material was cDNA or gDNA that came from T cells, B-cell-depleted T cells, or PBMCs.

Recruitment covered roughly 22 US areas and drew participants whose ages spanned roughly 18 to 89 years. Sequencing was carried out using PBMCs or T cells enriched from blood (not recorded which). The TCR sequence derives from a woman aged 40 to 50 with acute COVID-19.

The CDR3 reads CASSLAGNYGYTF. For the CDR3, the DNA is TGTGCCAGCAGCTTAGCAGGGAACTATGGCTACACCTTC. The V and J genes are TRBV13 and TRBJ1-2; the D gene is possibly TRBD1 (5 bases). This CDR3 has 13 amino acids. Germline V gene lookup returns CDR1 PRHDT and CDR2 FYEKMQ (reference sequence). V lost 1 base to trimming and J lost 2 bases, with 5 bases between them.